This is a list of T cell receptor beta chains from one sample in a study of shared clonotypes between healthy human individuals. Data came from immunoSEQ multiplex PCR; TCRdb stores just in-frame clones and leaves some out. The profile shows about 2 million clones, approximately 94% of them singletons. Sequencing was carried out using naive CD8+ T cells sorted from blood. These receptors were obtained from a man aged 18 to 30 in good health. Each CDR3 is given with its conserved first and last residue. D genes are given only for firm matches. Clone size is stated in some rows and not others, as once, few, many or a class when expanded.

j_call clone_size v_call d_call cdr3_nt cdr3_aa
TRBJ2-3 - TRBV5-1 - TGCGCCAGCAGCTTGAGGGAGACCACAGATACGCAGTATTTT CASSLRETTDTQYF
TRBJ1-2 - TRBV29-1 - TGCAGCGTCGTTAGCCTCTATGGCTACACCTTC CSVVSLYGYTF
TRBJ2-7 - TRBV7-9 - TGTGCCAGCAGCCCTCCGACAGCCTACGAGCAGTACTTC CASSPPTAYEQYF
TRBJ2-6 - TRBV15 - TGTGCCACCAGCGCGGCGGTGGGGGCCAACGTCCTGACTTTC CATSAAVGANVLTF
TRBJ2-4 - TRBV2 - TGTGCCAGCATTACCAGGGCAGAAAACATTCAGTACTTC CASITRAENIQYF
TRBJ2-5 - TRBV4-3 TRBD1 TGCGCCAGCAGCGCCCGGACAGGGGGGGAAGAGACCCAGTACTTC CASSARTGGEETQYF
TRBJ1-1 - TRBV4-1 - TGCGCCAGCAGCCAAGAGGCAGGGCTAGTGGGAACTGAAGCTTTCTTT CASSQEAGLVGTEAFF
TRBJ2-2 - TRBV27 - TGTGCCAGCAGTTGGGGGTACACCGGGGAGCTGTTTTTT CASSWGYTGELFF
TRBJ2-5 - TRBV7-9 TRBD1 TGTGCCAGCAGCGGGCCGGACAGGGGTTTCCAAGAGACCCAGTACTTC CASSGPDRGFQETQYF
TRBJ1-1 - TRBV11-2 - TGTGCCAGCAGCTCCAGGGGCACTGAAGCTTTCTTT CASSSRGTEAFF
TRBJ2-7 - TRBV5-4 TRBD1 TGTGCCAGCAGCTTACAGGGGTCCTACGAGCAGTACTTC CASSLQGSYEQYF
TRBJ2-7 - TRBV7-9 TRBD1 TGTGCCAGCAGCCATCGGGACAGGGTCTACGAGCAGTACTTC CASSHRDRVYEQYF
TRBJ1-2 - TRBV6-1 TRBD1 TGTGCCAGCAGTGAAGTGGGACAGGGGTGGGGTGGCTACACCTTC CASSEVGQGWGGYTF
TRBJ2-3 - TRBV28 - TGTGCCAGCAGTTTGGTGAGCACAGATACGCAGTATTTT CASSLVSTDTQYF
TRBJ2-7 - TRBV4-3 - TGCGCCAGCAGCCAAGAATATACGGGTTTATACGAGCAGTACTTC CASSQEYTGLYEQYF
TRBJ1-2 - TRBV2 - TGTGCCAGCAGTGCCTACGCTCCTGGATATGGCTACACCTTC CASSAYAPGYGYTF
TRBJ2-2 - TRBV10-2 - TGCGCCAGCAGTGAGAATAATTTTAACCCCACCGGGGAGCTGTTTTTT CASSENNFNPTGELFF
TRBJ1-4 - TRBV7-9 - TGTGCCAGCAGCTTAGGGAGCCAGGGGCCAACTAATGAAAAACTGTTTTTT CASSLGSQGPTNEKLFF
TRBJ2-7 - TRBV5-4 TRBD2 TGTGCCAGCAGCCCGGGGGGAGGCTACGAGCAGTACTTC CASSPGGGYEQYF
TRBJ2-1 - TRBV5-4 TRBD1 TGTGCCAGCAGCTATGAGGGGGCTTCCTCCTACAATGAGCAGTTCTTC CASSYEGASSYNEQFF
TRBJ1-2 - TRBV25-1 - TGTGCCAGCAGTGAATGGGGGGGCTATGGCTACACCTTC CASSEWGGYGYTF
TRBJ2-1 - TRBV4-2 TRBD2 TGTGCCAGCAGCCACCCCGGATTAGCGGGGGGGGGTGAGCAGTTCTTC CASSHPGLAGGGEQFF
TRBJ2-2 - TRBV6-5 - TGTGCCAGCAGTTACTTGGCAGAGAACACCGGGGAGCTGTTTTTT CASSYLAENTGELFF
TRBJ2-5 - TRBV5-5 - TGTGCCAGCAGCTTCGGGGGAACTTTAGAGACCCAGTACTTC CASSFGGTLETQYF
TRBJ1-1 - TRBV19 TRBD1 TGTGCCAGTAATACCGAACAGGGGGAAGCTTTCTTT CASNTEQGEAFF
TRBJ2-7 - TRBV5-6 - TGTGCCAGCAAGGGTTCTAGCGAGATGACCTACGAGCAGTACTTC CASKGSSEMTYEQYF
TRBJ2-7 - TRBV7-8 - TGTGCCAGCAGCTTCCGGGACAGCTTCGGGAGCTACGAGCAGTACTTC CASSFRDSFGSYEQYF
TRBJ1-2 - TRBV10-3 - TGTGCCACAGACGCAGGGGTCTATGGCTACACCTTC CATDAGVYGYTF
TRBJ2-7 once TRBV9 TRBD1 TGTGCCAGCAGCGTGGACGGGACAGTCGTTACCTACGAGCAGTACTTC CASSVDGTVVTYEQYF
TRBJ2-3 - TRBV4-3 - TGCGCCAGCAGCCAAGAGGTAGGGGCTGCAGATACGCAGTATTTT CASSQEVGAADTQYF
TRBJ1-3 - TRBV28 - TGTGCCAGCAGTTTCCGGGGATCTGGAAACACCATATATTTT CASSFRGSGNTIYF
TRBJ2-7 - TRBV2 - TGTGCCAGCAGTGAAGAGACATATTACGAGCAGTACTTC CASSEETYYEQYF
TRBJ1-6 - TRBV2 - TGTGCCAGCAGTGAATCCAGGGTCGGGTATAATTCACCCCTCCACTTT CASSESRVGYNSPLHF
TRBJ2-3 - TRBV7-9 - TGTGCCAGCAGTCAACCCACAGATACGCAGTATTTT CASSQPTDTQYF
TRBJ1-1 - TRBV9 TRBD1 TGTGCCAGCAGCGTAAGCACAGGGGGAGGCATGAACACTGAAGCTTTCTTT CASSVSTGGGMNTEAFF
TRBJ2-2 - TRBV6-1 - TGTGCCAGCACTCGAATTGGGACCGGGGAGCTGTTTTTT CASTRIGTGELFF
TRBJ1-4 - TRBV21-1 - TGTGCCAGCAGCAAAGTTAGGGGCGTCGCAACTAATGAAAAACTGTTTTTT CASSKVRGVATNEKLFF
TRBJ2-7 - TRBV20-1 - TGCAGTGCTAGAGAAATCTACGAGCAGTACTTC CSAREIYEQYF
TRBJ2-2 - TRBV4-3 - TGCGCCAGCAGCCTCTTCTTGCGGGCGGCCGGGGAGCTGTTTTTT CASSLFLRAAGELFF
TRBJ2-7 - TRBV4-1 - TGCGCCAGCAGCCACATAGGGTCCTACGAGCAGTACTTC CASSHIGSYEQYF
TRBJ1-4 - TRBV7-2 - TGTGCCAGCAGCTTAGTTAGCGGGGGAGAGAATGAAAAACTGTTTTTT CASSLVSGGENEKLFF